This T cell receptor (beta chain) comes out of a study of shared clonotypes between healthy human individuals. General study findings and limits: The sole specimen, blood, was sampled, and tissue repertoires likely differ.

Concerning this clone: Its antigen is undetermined.

Repertoires were generated with immunoSEQ multiplex PCR, while TCRdb's copy carries only in-frame clones and drops some. The table shows millions of clones, with approximately 94% occurring only once. Naive CD8 cells comprised CD45RO-negative, CCR7-positively selected cells, excluding terminally differentiated effector memory CD45RA+ cells. Sample: naive CD8+ T cells from PBMCs. The sequence was collected from a man aged 18 to 30 in good health. Some clones in this sample may be carry-over from other donors' samples.

CDR3 loop: CASRGLLKLSYNEQFF. In nucleotides, the CDR3 is TGTGCCAGCAGGGGACTACTAAAACTCTCCTACAATGAGCAGTTCTTC. The V and J genes are TRBV2 and TRBJ2-1, with 7 bases matching TRBD2. In germline, CDR1 is SNHLY, CDR2 FYNNEI. There are 16 residues in the CDR3. Germline trimming cut 6 bases from V and 0 bases from J; bases unmatched to any gene: 8.